This section outlines one T cell receptor (beta chain) sequence together with its context. The target antigen is unknown. Survey-level immunoSEQ v3.0 assays were run. Sequenced by immunoSEQ multiplex PCR; TCRdb stores in-frame clones only, minus some. The sample lists about 28,000 clones; roughly 88% were seen once. Germline V gives CDR1 SGHTA, CDR2 FQGNSA. The CDR3 contains 14 residues. V was cut by 5 bases and J by 7 bases, with 15 bases left in between. This entry comes from a study of long-term antiretroviral therapy in people with HIV. Study observations and caveats: Missing from the dataset were any data on ART adherence, viral resistance or therapy changes. From the mid-2000s to the late 2010s, blood was obtained, possibly while participants received older ART regimens.

The TCR comes from a man aged 30 to 39 with HIV. The gene calls are TRBV7-2 and TRBJ1-5, with a weak D call TRBD1 (5 bases). The starting material was unsorted PBMCs, obtained nearly 2.9 years after starting antiretroviral therapy. For the CDR3, the DNA is TGTGCCAGCAGCGAGCAGCAGGGCGGGCAGCCCCAGCATTTT. This gives the protein CASSEQQGGQPQHF.